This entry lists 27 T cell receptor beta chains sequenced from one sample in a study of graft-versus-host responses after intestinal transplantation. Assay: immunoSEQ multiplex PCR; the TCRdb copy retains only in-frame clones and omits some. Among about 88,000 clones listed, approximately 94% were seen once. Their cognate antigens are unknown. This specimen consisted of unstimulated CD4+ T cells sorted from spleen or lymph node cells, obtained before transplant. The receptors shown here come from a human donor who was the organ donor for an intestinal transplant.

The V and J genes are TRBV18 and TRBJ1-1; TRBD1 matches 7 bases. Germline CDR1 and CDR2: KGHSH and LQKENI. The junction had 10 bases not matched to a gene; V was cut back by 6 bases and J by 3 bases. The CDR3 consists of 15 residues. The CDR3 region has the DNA TGTGCCAGCTCCCCTATTGACAGGGTATACACTGAAGCTTTCTTT. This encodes CASSPIDRVYTEAFF.

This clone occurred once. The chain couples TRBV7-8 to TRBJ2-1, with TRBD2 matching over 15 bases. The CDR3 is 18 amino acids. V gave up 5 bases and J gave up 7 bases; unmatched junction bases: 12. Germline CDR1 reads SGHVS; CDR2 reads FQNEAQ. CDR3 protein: CASSPTGTSGGSYNEQFF. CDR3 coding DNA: TGTGCCAGCAGCCCAACCGGGACTAGCGGGGGGTCTTATAATGAGCAGTTCTTC.

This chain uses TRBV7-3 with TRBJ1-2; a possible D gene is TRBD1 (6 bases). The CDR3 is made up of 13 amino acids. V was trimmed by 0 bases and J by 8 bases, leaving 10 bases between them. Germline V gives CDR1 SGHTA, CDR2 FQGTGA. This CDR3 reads CASSLTRDTGYTF. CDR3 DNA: TGTGCCAGCAGCTTAACCCGGGACACCGGCTACACCTTC.

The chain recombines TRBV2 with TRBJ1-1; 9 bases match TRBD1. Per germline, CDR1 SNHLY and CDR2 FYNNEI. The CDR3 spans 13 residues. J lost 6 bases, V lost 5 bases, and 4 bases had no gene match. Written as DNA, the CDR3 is TGTGCCAGCAGTTGGGACAGGGATCCTGAAGCTTTCTTT. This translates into CASSWDRDPEAFF.

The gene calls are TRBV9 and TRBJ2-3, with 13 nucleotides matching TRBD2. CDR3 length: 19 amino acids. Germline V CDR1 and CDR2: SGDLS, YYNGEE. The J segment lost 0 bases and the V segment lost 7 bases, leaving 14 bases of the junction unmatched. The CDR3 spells CASLLLAGGRFTSTDTQYF. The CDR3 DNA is TGTGCCAGCTTATTACTAGCGGGGGGGAGATTTACTAGCACAGATACGCAGTATTTT.

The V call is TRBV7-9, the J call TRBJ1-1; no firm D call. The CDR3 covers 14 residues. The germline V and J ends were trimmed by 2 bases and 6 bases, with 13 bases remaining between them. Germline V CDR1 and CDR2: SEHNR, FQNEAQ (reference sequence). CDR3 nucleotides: TGTGCCAGCAGCTTATCTGGTTCGGGAGCTGAAGCTTTCTTT. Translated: CASSLSGSGAEAFF.

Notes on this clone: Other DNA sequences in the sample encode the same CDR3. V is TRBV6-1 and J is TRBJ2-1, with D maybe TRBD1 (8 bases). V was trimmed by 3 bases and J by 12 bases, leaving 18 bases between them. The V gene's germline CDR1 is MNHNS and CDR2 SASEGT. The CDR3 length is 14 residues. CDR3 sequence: CASSDRQGWGGQFF. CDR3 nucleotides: TGTGCCAGCAGTGACCGACAGGGGTGGGGGGGGCAGTTCTTC.

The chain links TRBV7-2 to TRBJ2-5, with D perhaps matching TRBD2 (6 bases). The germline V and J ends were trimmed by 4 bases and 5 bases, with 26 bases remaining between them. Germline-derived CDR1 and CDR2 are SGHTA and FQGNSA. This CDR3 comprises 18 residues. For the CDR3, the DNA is TGTGCCAGCAGCTCCTCGGGGTGGGTCGCGGGGTACAGGGAGACCCAGTACTTC. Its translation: CASSSSGWVAGYRETQYF.

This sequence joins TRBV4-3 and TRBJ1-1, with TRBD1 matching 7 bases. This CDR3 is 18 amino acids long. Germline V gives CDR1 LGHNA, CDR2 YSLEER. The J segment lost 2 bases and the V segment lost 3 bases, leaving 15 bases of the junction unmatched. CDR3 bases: TGCGCCAGCAGCCATCCCAGCTCGAAGGGGGCGAGAAACACTGAAGCTTTCTTT. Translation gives CASSHPSSKGARNTEAFF.

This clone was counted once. The CDR3 sequence: CASSLGRGGDTGELFF. The CDR3 bases are TGTGCCAGCAGCTTAGGACGGGGGGGCGACACCGGGGAGCTGTTTTTT. The chain recombines TRBV7-6 with TRBJ2-2; TRBD2 aligns across 8 bases. V dropped 1 base and J dropped 3; count of bases not matched to a gene: 4. CDR1 is SGHVS, CDR2 FNYEAQ, per germline. This CDR3 is 16 amino acids long.

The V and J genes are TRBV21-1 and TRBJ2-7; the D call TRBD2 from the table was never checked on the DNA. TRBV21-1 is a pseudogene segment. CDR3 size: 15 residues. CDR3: CASSGGGPTTDEQYF. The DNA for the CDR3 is TGTGCCAGCAGCGGGGGAGGACCGACCACAGACGAGCAGTACTTC.

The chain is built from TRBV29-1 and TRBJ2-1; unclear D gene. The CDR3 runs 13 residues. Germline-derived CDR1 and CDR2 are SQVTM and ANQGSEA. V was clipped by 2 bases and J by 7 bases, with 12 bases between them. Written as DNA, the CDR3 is TGCAGCGTTGAACGACCAGAGAGGAATGAGCAGTTCTTC. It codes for CSVERPERNEQFF.

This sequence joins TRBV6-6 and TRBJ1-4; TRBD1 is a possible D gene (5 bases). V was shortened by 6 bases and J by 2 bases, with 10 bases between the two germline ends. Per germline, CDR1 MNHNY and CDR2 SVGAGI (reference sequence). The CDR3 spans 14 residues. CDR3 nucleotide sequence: TGTGCCAGCAGAATTGACAGCACTAATGAAAAACTGTTTTTT. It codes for CASRIDSTNEKLFF.

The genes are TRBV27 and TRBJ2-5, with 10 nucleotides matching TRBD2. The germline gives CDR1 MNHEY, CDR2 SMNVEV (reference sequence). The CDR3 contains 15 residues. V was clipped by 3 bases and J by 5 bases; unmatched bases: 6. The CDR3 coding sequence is TGTGCCAGCAGTTTCAGCGGGGGGGCTTTGGAGACCCAGTACTTC. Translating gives CASSFSGGALETQYF.

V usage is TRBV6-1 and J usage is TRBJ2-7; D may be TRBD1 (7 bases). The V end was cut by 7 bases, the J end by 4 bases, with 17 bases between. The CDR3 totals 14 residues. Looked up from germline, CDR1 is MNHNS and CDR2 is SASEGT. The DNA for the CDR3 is TGTGCCAGCAACCGACAGGGCGGGGAATACGAGCAGTACTTC. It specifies CASNRQGGEYEQYF.

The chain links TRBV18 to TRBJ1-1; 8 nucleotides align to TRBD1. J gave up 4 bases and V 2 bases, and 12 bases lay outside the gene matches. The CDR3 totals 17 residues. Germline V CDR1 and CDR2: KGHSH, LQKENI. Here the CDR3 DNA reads TGTGCCAGCTCACCATGGCAGGGGGCGTTGGTTGGCACTGAAGCTTTCTTT. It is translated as CASSPWQGALVGTEAFF.

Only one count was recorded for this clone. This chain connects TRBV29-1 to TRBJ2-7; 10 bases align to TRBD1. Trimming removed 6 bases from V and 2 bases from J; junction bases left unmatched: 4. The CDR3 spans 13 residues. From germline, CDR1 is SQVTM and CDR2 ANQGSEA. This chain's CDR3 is CSVGTGATYEQYF. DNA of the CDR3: TGCAGCGTAGGGACAGGGGCGACCTACGAGCAGTACTTC.

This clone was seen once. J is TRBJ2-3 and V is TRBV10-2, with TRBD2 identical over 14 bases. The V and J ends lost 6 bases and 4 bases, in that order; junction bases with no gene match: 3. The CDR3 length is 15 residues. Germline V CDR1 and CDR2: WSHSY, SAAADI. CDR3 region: CASRAGLAGADTQYF. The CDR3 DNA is TGCGCCAGCAGGGCGGGACTAGCGGGGGCAGATACGCAGTATTTT.

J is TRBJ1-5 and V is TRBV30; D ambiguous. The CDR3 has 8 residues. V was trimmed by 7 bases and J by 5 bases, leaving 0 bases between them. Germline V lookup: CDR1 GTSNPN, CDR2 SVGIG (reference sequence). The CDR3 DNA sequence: TGTGCCTATCAGCCCCAGCATTTT. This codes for CAYQPQHF.

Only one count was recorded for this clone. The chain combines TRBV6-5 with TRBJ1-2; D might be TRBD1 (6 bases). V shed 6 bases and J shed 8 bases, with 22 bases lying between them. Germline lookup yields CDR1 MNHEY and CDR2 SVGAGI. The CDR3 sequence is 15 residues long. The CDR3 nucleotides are TGTGCCAGCAGCAAACAACGGGGGGCGCCTGACGGCTACACCTTC. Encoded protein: CASSKQRGAPDGYTF.

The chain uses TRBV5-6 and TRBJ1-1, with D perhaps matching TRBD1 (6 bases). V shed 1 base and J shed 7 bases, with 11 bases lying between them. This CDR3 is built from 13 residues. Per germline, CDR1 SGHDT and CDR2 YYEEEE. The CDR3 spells CASSLTGGVEAFF. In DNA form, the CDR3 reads TGTGCCAGCAGCTTGACCGGGGGCGTTGAAGCTTTCTTT.

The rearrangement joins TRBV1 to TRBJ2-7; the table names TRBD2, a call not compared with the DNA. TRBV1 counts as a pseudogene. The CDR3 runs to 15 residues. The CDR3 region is CTSSWGVGGEYEQYF. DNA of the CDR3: TGCACCAGCAGCTGGGGGGTTGGTGGCGAGTACGAGCAGTACTTC.

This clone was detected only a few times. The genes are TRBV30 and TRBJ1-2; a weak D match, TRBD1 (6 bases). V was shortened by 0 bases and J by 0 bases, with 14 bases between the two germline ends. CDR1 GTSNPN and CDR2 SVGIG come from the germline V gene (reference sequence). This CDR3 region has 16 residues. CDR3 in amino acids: CAWSVRGGAPNYGYTF. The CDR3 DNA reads TGTGCCTGGAGTGTACGTGGGGGGGCTCCTAACTATGGCTACACCTTC.

CDR3 amino acids: CASDMAPLYNEQFF. CDR3 DNA sequence: TGTGCCAGCGACATGGCCCCCCTTTACAATGAGCAGTTCTTC. The chain joins TRBV2 to TRBJ2-1; no firm D call. The CDR3 totals 14 residues. The germline V gene has CDR1 SNHLY and CDR2 FYNNEI. Trimming removed 8 bases at V and 4 bases at J, with 15 bases between.

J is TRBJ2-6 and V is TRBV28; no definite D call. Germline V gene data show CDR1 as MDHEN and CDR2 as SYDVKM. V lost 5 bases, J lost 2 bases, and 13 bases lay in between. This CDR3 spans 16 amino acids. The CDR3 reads CASSPPLGAGANVLTF. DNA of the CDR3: TGTGCCAGCAGTCCCCCTTTAGGTGCTGGGGCCAACGTCCTGACTTTC. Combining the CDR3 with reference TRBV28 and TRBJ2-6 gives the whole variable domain DVKVTQSSRYLVKRTGEKVFLECVQDMDHENMFWYRQDPGLGLRLIYFSYDVKMKEKGDIPEGYSVSREKKERFSLILESASTNQTSMYLCASSPPLGAGANVLTFGAGSRLTVL.

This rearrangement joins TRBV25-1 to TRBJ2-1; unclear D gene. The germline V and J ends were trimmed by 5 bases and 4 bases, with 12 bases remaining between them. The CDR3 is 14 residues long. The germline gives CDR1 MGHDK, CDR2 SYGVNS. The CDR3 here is CASSSSRIYNEQFF. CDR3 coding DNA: TGTGCCAGCAGTTCCTCGAGAATATACAATGAGCAGTTCTTC.

The CDR3, as DNA: TGTGCCAGCAGCCAAAGGACAGGGGGCGACTATGGCTACACCTTC. Translated, it gives CASSQRTGGDYGYTF. The chain recombines TRBV14 with TRBJ1-2, with 11 bases matching TRBD1. The germline CDR1 and CDR2 sequences are SGHDN and FVKESK. The J segment lost 3 bases and the V segment lost 2 bases, leaving 2 bases of the junction unmatched. The CDR3 contains 15 residues.